This TCR beta chain was retrieved from a study of shared clonotypes between healthy human individuals. Looking at the study overall: The study used three CD4 naive, three CD4 memory, two CD8 naive and one CD8 memory plate per donor.

Germline V gene lookup returns CDR1 SQVTM and CDR2 ANQGSEA. Trimming cost V 8 bases and J 6 bases, with 20 bases left between them. The length of the CDR3 is 13 residues. To note about this clone: As yet, its antigen is unknown.

Every contributor of samples was a Caucasian grown-up residing in Nashville, Tennessee. The assay was immunoSEQ multiplex PCR, and TCRdb's table has in-frame clones only and misses some. This sample carries over 850,000 clones, around 78% of them seen once, and the ten largest clones take 0.5% to 0.65%. Points from the study as a whole: With several donors compared, 4% to 5% of naive CD4 clonotypes were shared. Even with large depth, rarefaction showed that sorted-subset sequencing was incomplete.

The rearrangement uses TRBV29-1 and TRBJ2-7, with unresolved D. This TCR derives from a man younger than 35 in good health. Some clones in this sample may be carry-over from other donors' samples. Input material: memory CD4+ T cells from PBMCs. Subset described: CD45RA-negative fraction. Here the CDR3 reads CSMSDSALGEQYF. The CDR3 nucleotides are TGCAGCATGTCCGACTCCGCTCTGGGCGAGCAGTACTTC.